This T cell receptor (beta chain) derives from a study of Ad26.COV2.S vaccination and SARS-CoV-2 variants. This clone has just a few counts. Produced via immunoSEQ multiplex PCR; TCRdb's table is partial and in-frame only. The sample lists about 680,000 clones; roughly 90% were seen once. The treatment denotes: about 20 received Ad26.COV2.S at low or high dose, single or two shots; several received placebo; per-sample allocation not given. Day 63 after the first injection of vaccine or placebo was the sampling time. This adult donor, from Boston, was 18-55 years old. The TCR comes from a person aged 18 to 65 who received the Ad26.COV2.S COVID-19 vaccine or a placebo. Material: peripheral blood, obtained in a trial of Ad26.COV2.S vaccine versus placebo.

This CDR3 reads CAISSGAYGYTF. The CDR3 DNA is TGTGCCATCAGTTCCGGGGCCTATGGCTACACCTTC. The chain has TRBV10-3 and TRBJ1-2; TRBD1 might be the D (5 bases). V gave up 5 bases and J gave up 4 bases, with 8 bases separating them. CDR3 length: 12 amino acids. Germline CDR1 is ENHRY and CDR2 is SYGVKD.